This T cell receptor (beta chain) was captured by sequencing in a study of blood T cell repertoires in COVID-19. Study background: COVID-19 samples, acute and convalescent, were from the United States, Italy and Spain.

Per the study methods: Amplification with reference gene primers provided the estimates of nucleated cell counts. Sequencing was performed with immunoSEQ multiplex PCR; in TCRdb, only in-frame clones are kept and a portion is missing. That table is the source of V, J and clone size, and D and trimming were worked out from the DNA. Of approximately 29,000 clones listed, about 89% are singletons. The CDR3 contains 13 residues. The V gene lost 3 bases and the J gene lost 8 bases, with 12 bases spanning the gap. Germline V gene sequence: CDR1 KGHDR, CDR2 SFDVKD. The rearrangement links TRBV24-1 to TRBJ1-2; D unclear. The TCR originated in a man between 65 and 85 years old with active COVID-19. The sample taken for sequencing was peripheral blood. The CDR3 loop reads CATSDGGVGGYTF. In DNA, the CDR3 is TGTGCCACCAGTGATGGAGGAGTTGGAGGCTACACCTTC.